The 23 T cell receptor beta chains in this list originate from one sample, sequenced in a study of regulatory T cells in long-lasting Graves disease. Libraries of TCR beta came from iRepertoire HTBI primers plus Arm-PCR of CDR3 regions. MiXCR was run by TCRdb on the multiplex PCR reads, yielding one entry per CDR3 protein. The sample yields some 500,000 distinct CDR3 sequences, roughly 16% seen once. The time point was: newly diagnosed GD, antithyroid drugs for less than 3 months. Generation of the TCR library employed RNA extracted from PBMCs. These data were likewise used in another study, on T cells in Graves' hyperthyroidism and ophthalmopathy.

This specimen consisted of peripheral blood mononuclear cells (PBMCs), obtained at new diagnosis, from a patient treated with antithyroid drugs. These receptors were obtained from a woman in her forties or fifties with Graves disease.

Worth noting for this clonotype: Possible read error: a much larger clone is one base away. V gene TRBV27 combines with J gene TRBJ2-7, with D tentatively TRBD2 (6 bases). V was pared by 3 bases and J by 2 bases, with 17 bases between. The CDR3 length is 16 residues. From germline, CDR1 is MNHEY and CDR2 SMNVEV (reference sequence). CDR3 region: CASSFAGGGGTYEQYF. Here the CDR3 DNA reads TGTGCCAGCAGTTTCGCTGGAGGAGGAGGGACCTACGAGCAGTACTTC.

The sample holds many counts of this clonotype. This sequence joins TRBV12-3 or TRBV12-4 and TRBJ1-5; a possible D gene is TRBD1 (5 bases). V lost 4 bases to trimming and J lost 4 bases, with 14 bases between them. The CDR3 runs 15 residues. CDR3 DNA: TGTGCCAGCAGTTCGGGGGAGGCTGGGAATCAGCCCCAGCATTTT. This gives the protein CASSSGEAGNQPQHF.

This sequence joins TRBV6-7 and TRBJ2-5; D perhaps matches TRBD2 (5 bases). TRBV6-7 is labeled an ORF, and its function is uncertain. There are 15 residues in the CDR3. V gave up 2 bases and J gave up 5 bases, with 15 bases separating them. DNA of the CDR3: TGTGCCAGCAGTTACGTCGGGGAGTCGGGTGAGACCCAGTACTTC. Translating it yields CASSYVGESGETQYF.

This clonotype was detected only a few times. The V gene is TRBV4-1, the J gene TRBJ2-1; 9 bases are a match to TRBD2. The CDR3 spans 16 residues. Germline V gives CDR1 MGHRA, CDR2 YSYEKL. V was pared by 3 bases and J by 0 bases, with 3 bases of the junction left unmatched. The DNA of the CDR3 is TGCGCCAGCAGCCACAAGCGGGGGGCCTCCTACAATGAGCAGTTCTTC. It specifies CASSHKRGASYNEQFF.

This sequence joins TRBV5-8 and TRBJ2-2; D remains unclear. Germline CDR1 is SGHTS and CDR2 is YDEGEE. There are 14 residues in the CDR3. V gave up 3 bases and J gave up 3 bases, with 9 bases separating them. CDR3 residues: CASSSTTHTGELFF. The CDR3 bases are TGTGCCAGCAGCTCCACTACGCACACCGGGGAGCTGTTTTTT.

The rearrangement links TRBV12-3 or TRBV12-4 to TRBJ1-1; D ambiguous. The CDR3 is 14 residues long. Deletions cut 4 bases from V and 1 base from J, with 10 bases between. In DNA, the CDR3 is TGTGCCAGCAGTTCCCCCCCCCCGAACACTGAAGCTTTCTTT. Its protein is CASSSPPPNTEAFF.

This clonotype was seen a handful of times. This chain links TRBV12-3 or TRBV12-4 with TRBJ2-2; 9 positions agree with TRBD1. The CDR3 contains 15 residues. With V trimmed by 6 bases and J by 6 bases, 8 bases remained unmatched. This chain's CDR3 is CASSTGGGLPGELFF. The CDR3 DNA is TGTGCCAGCAGCACAGGGGGCGGCTTGCCCGGGGAGCTGTTTTTT.

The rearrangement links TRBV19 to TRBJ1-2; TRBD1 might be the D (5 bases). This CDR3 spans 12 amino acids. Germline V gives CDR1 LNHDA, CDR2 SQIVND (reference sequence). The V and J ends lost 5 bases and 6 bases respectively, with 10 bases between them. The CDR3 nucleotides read TGTGCCAGTAGTTACCGCAGGGATGGCTACACCTTC. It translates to CASSYRRDGYTF.

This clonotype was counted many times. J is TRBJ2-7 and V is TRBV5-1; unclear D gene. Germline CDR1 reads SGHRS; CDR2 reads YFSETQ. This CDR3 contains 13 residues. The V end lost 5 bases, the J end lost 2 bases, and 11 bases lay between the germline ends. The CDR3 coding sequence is TGCGCCAGCAGAATTGGGGTTACCTACGAGCAGTACTTC. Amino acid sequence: CASRIGVTYEQYF.

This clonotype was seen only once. The CDR3 reads CASSPDRVGTDTQYF. The CDR3 DNA reads as TGTGCCAGCAGTCCAGACAGGGTAGGAACAGATACGCAGTATTTT. The chain links TRBV12-3 or TRBV12-4 to TRBJ2-3, with 7 bases fitting TRBD1. V trimming: 5 bases; J trimming: 3 bases; junction bases outside the gene matches: 8. CDR3 size: 15 residues.

The CDR3 nucleotides read TGTGCCAGCAGCCTAACCCCGACAAGACTAGCGAGCTACGAGCAGTACTTC. Its protein product is CASSLTPTRLASYEQYF. This chain uses TRBV7-2 with TRBJ2-7; 8 nucleotides match TRBD2. Looked up from germline, CDR1 is SGHTA and CDR2 is FQGNSA. The junction had 15 bases not matched to a gene; V was cut back by 5 bases and J by 3 bases. The length of the CDR3 is 17 residues. The whole variable domain, remainder taken from reference TRBV7-2 and TRBJ2-7, is GAGVSQSPSNKVTEKGKDVELRCDPISGHTALYWYRQSLGQGLEFLIYFQGNSAPDKSGLPSDRFSAERTGGSVSTLTIQRTQQEDSAVYLCASSLTPTRLASYEQYFGPGTRLTVT.

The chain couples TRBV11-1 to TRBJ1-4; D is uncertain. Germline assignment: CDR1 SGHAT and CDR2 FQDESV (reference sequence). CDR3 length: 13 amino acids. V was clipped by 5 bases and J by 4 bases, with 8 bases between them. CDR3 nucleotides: TGTGCCAGCAGCCCACAGTATAATGAAAAACTGTTTTTT. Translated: CASSPQYNEKLFF.

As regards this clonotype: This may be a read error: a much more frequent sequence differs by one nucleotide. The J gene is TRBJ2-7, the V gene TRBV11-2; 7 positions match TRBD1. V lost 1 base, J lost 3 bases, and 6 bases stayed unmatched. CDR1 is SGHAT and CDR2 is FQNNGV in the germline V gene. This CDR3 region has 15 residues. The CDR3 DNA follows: TGTGCCAGCAGCTTAGTGTGGACAGGAAACTACGAGCAGTACTTC. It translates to CASSLVWTGNYEQYF.

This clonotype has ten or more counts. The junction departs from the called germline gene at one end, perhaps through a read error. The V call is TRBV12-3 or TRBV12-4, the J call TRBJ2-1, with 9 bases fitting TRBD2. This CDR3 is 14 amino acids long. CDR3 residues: CASSFGGGAFEQFF. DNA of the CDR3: TGCGCCAGCAGTTTCGGCGGGGGGGCCTTTGAGCAGTTCTTC.

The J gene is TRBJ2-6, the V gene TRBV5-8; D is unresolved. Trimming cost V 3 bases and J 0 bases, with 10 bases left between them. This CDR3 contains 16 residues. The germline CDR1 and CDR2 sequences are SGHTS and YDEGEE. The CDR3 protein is CASSSPGHSGANVLTF. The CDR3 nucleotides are TGTGCCAGCAGCTCCCCCGGCCACTCTGGGGCCAACGTCCTGACTTTC.

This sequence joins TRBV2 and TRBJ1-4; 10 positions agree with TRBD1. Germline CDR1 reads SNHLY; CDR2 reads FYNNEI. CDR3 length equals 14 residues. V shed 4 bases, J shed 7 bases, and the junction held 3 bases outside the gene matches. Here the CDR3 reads CASSGTGGSEKLFF. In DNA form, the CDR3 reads TGTGCCAGCAGTGGGACAGGGGGAAGTGAAAAACTGTTTTTT.

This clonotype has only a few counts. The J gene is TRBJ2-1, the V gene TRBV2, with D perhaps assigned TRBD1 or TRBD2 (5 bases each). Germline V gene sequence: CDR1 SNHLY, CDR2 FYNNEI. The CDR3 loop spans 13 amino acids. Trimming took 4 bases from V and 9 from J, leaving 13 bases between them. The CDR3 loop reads CASSATPGGEQFF. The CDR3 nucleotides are TGTGCCAGCAGTGCTACTCCTGGGGGTGAGCAGTTCTTC. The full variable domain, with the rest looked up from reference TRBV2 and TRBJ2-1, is EPEVTQTPSHQVTQMGQEVILRCVPISNHLYFYWYRQILGQKVEFLVSFYNNEISEKSEIFDDQFSVERPDGSNFTLKIRSTKLEDSAMYFCASSATPGGEQFFGPGTRLTVL.

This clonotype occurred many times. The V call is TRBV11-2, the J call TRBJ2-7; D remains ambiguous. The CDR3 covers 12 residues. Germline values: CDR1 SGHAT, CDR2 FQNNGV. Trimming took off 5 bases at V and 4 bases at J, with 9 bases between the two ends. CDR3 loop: CASSPGRYEQYF. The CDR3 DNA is TGTGCCAGCAGCCCCGGGCGATACGAGCAGTACTTC.

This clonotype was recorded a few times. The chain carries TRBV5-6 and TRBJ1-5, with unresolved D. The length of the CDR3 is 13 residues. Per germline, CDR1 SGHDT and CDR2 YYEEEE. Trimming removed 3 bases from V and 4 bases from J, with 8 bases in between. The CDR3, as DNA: TGTGCCAGCAGCTCTCGGGTAAATCAGCCCCAGCATTTT. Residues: CASSSRVNQPQHF.

Here the CDR3 reads CASSPGRGGSWEQYF. The CDR3 DNA reads TGTGCCAGCAGCCCAGGTCGCGGGGGCTCCTGGGAGCAGTACTTC. The gene calls are TRBV14 and TRBJ2-7; D perhaps matches TRBD2 (7 bases). Germline assignment: CDR1 SGHDN and CDR2 FVKESK. Between the trimmed V and J ends, which lost 4 bases and 7 bases, there was a span of 20 bases. The CDR3 length is 15 residues.

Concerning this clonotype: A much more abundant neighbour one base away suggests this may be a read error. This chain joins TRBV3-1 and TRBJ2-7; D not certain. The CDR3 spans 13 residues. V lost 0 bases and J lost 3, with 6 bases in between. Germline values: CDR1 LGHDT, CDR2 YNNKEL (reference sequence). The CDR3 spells CASSQDHIYEQYF. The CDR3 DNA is TGTGCCAGCAGCCAAGACCATATCTACGAGCAGTACTTC.

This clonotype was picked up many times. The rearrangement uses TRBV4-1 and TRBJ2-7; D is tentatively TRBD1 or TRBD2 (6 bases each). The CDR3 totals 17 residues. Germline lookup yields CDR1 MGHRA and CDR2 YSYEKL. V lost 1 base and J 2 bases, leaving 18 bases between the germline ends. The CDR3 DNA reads TGCGCCAGCAGCCAAGTGGGGGGCGTGGGGCTACCCTACGAGCAGTACTTC. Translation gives CASSQVGGVGLPYEQYF.

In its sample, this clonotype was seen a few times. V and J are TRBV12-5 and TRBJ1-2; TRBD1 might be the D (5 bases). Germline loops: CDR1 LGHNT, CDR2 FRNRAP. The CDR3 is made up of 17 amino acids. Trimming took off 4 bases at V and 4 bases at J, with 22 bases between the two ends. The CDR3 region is CASGSLLGQATPYGYTF. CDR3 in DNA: TGTGCTAGTGGTTCCCTTCTAGGACAAGCTACCCCCTATGGCTACACCTTC.